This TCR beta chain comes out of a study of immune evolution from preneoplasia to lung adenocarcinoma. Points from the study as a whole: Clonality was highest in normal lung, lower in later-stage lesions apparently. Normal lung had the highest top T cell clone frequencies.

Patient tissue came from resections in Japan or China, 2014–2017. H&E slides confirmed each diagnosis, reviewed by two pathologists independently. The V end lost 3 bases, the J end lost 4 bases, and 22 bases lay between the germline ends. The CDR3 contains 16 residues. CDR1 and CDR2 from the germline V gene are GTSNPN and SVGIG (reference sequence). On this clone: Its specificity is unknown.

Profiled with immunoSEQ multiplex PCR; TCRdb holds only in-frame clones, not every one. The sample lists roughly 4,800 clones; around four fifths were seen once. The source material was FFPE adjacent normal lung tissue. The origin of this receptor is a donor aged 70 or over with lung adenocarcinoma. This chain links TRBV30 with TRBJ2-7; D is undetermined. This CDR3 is CAWSHAPRMFSYEQYF. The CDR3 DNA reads TGTGCCTGGAGCCACGCCCCACGCATGTTCTCGTACGAGCAGTACTTC.